The rows below give T cell receptor beta chains drawn from one sample of a study of shared clonotypes between healthy human individuals. Here immunoSEQ multiplex PCR was the method, and the copy in TCRdb shows in-frame clones only, minus some. The sample shows under 850,000 clones, over 55% of them seen only once. Sequenced sample: memory CD4+ T cells sorted from blood. These receptors were taken from a woman younger than 45 in good health. CDR3s include the opening cysteine and the closing phenylalanine or tryptophan. The D gene is left open where the match is weak. Clone size is given for some rows only: seen once, a few or many times, or a class if the clone is expanded.

. TRBJ2-1 TRBV16 . TGTGCCAGCAGCCAAGGTGAGCGTCGGGTGAATGAGCAGTTCTTC CASSQGERRVNEQFF
. TRBJ2-7 TRBV27 . TGTGCCAGCAGTTTCGAGGGACTCGGCGAGCAGTACTTC CASSFEGLGEQYF
. TRBJ2-1 TRBV14 . TGTGCCAGCAGCCAGGGTAGGGCAGCCGCCAGAAATGAGCAGTTCTTC CASSQGRAAARNEQFF
. TRBJ2-1 TRBV7-3 . TGTGCCAGCAGGTCGGGGAGGCCGCCTGATTACAATGAGCAGTTCTTC CASRSGRPPDYNEQFF
TRBD1 TRBJ2-4 TRBV5-4 . TGTGCCAGCAGCTTCAAACAGGGGGACATTCAGTACTTC CASSFKQGDIQYF
. TRBJ1-1 TRBV5-1 . TGCGCCAGCAGCACCCGAGGGGGGGAGGAGACTGAAGCTTTCTTT CASSTRGGEETEAFF
. TRBJ1-1 TRBV16 . TGTGCCAGCAATTGGGGTGGTGCAGCTTTCTTT CASNWGGAAFF
. TRBJ2-5 TRBV5-6 . TGTGCCAGCAGCTTAAATCCAGGGTCTGGAGAGACCCAGTACTTC CASSLNPGSGETQYF
. TRBJ1-5 TRBV19 . TGTGCCAGTAGGCTCGAGGGAAACGGCAATCAGCCCCAGCATTTT CASRLEGNGNQPQHF
. TRBJ2-7 TRBV28 many TGTGCCAGCAGTCCTTCCGGGCAGGGGGGCTCCTACGAGCAGTACTTC CASSPSGQGGSYEQYF
. TRBJ1-2 TRBV2 . TGTGCCAGCCGAGGGTCACCCCGGGATGGCTACACCTTC CASRGSPRDGYTF
TRBD1 TRBJ1-2 TRBV6-5 . TGTGCCAGCAGTTACGGGACAGGGCACGGCTACACCTTC CASSYGTGHGYTF
. TRBJ2-2 TRBV5-1 . TGCGCCAGCAGCCCAGGGGCTGACGGCGGGGAGCTGTTTTTT CASSPGADGGELFF
. TRBJ1-1 TRBV5-1 . TGCGCCAGCAGCTTGTCAGGTATACGAATGACTGAAGCTTTCTTT CASSLSGIRMTEAFF
. TRBJ2-3 TRBV30 . TGTGCCTGGAGCGAGGGGACAACTACAGATACGCAGTATTTT CAWSEGTTTDTQYF
. TRBJ1-1 TRBV6-5 once TGTGCCAGCAGTACCCAGGATGTCATGAACACTGAAGCTTTCTTT CASSTQDVMNTEAFF
. TRBJ2-7 TRBV19 few TGTGCCAGTAGTTTAGGCAATAGCGGTACCTACGAGCAGTACTTC CASSLGNSGTYEQYF
. TRBJ2-7 TRBV6-1 . TGTGCCAGCCGAACACTAGGGGACGAGCAGTACTTC CASRTLGDEQYF
. TRBJ2-7 TRBV6-5 . TGTGCCAGCAGCCCGCCCGGACGGACGGAGGAGCAGTACTTC CASSPPGRTEEQYF
. TRBJ1-1 TRBV6-1 . TGTGCCAGCAGTGAAGTGTGGACGAACACTGAAGCTTTCTTT CASSEVWTNTEAFF
TRBD2 TRBJ2-1 TRBV5-1 few TGCGCCAGCAGCTCCGGACTAGCGGGAACGAATGAGCAGTTCTTC CASSSGLAGTNEQFF
. TRBJ1-2 TRBV19 . TGTGCCAGTAGTATCCCCCGGACACGGAACTATGGCTACACCTTC CASSIPRTRNYGYTF
TRBD1 TRBJ1-1 TRBV28 . TGTGCCAGCAGTCCTCAGGGGGGAGGGAGCACTGAAGCTTTCTTT CASSPQGGGSTEAFF
TRBD1 TRBJ1-2 TRBV5-6 . TGTGCCAGCAGCTTAGACAGGGCCCGAAGCTATGGCTACACCTTC CASSLDRARSYGYTF
. TRBJ2-3 TRBV11-3 . TGTGCCAGCAGCTCCCGGGGGCGGGAGATAGATACGCAGTATTTT CASSSRGREIDTQYF
. TRBJ2-1 TRBV19 . TGTGCCAGTAGTAGGGGGAACAACAATGAGCAGTTCTTC CASSRGNNNEQFF
. TRBJ1-5 TRBV6-5 . TGTGCCAGCACCCTGAGTTATAGCAATCAGCCCCAGCATTTT CASTLSYSNQPQHF
TRBD1 TRBJ2-7 TRBV5-4 once TGTGCCAGCAGCTTCGACAGGGCCAGGTACGAGCAGTACTTC CASSFDRARYEQYF
TRBD2 TRBJ2-1 TRBV11-2 . TGTGCCAGCAGCGTAGAAGCGGGGCGTGAGCAGTTCTTC CASSVEAGREQFF
. TRBJ1-2 TRBV2 . TGTGCCAGCAGGGGGACATCACTTAACTATGGCTACACCTTC CASRGTSLNYGYTF
. TRBJ2-7 TRBV5-1 . TGCGCCAGCGGGGCTGGTGGTGAGCAGTACTTC CASGAGGEQYF
TRBD2 TRBJ2-5 TRBV5-6 . TGTGCCAGCAGCTTCCCTCGGAGGAGCGGGAGGCCAGAGACCCAGTACTTC CASSFPRRSGRPETQYF
. TRBJ2-7 TRBV6-5 . TGTGCCAGCAGTGGCGGGACGGTCACGCAGTACTTC CASSGGTVTQYF
. TRBJ1-4 TRBV19 . TGTGCCAGTAGTGCCGGGACACTAAATGAAAAACTGTTTTTT CASSAGTLNEKLFF
. TRBJ1-3 TRBV28 . TGTGCCAGCAGTTTCGGGGGTACTGGAAACACCATATATTTT CASSFGGTGNTIYF
TRBD1 TRBJ1-5 TRBV2 few TGTGCCAGCAGCGACAGGGGCAATCAGCCCCAGCATTTT CASSDRGNQPQHF
TRBD1 TRBJ2-6 TRBV7-9 once TGTGCCAGCAACCGGGACAGGGCAACTGGGGCCAACGTCCTGACTTTC CASNRDRATGANVLTF
. TRBJ1-2 TRBV5-1 once TGCGCCAGCAGCTCGGAGGCAGCCCTCCTTAACTATGGCTACACCTTC CASSSEAALLNYGYTF
. TRBJ2-1 TRBV28 . TGTGCCAGCAACCACCCCGGGACTTGGGGGTTCTTC CASNHPGTWGFF
TRBD1 TRBJ2-7 TRBV14 many TGTGCGAAGGACAGGGCGGCCTACGAGCAGTACTTC CAKDRAAYEQYF
TRBD1 TRBJ2-3 TRBV19 many TGTGCCACTGCGCCGGGACAGGGAAGCACAGATACGCAGTATTTT CATAPGQGSTDTQYF
TRBD2 TRBJ2-3 TRBV7-9 once TGTGCCAGCAGCTTAGCCCTAGCGGGAGGGCCTACAGATACGCAGTATTTT CASSLALAGGPTDTQYF
. TRBJ1-1 TRBV14 . TGTGCCAGCAGCCAGATGGACACTGAAGCTTTCTTT CASSQMDTEAFF
TRBD2 TRBJ2-3 TRBV7-3 few TGTGCCAGCAGTCCTAGCGGGAGGACCCTCGCAGATACGCAGTATTTT CASSPSGRTLADTQYF
. TRBJ2-1 TRBV2 . TGTGCCAGCAGTGAAGCATTGAGGGGTAATGAGCAGTTCTTC CASSEALRGNEQFF
. TRBJ2-5 TRBV14 . TGTGCCAGCAGCCAAGGGCTAGCACACCAAGAGACCCAGTACTTC CASSQGLAHQETQYF
. TRBJ2-7 TRBV7-6 many TGTGCCAGCAGTGTTTCAGTCGGGAATTACGAGCAGTACTTC CASSVSVGNYEQYF
. TRBJ2-7 TRBV11-2 . TGTGCCAGCAGCTTACTTTCGGGCGGAACCTACGAGCAGTACTTC CASSLLSGGTYEQYF
. TRBJ2-1 TRBV11-3 few TGTGCCAGCAGTTCGGGGACAAGTATTGGGAACAATGAGCAGTTCTTC CASSSGTSIGNNEQFF
TRBD1 TRBJ1-4 TRBV27 . TGTGCCAGCAGTTTCGGACAGACAGGGGCTAATGAAAAACTGTTTTTT CASSFGQTGANEKLFF
TRBD1 TRBJ2-2 TRBV6-5 . TGTGCCAGCAGGAAGACAGGGCTGAACGGGGAGCTGTTTTTT CASRKTGLNGELFF
TRBD1 TRBJ2-4 TRBV9 . TGTGCCAGCAGCGTGACAGGGTCGGGAAGGGAAAACATTCAGTACTTC CASSVTGSGRENIQYF